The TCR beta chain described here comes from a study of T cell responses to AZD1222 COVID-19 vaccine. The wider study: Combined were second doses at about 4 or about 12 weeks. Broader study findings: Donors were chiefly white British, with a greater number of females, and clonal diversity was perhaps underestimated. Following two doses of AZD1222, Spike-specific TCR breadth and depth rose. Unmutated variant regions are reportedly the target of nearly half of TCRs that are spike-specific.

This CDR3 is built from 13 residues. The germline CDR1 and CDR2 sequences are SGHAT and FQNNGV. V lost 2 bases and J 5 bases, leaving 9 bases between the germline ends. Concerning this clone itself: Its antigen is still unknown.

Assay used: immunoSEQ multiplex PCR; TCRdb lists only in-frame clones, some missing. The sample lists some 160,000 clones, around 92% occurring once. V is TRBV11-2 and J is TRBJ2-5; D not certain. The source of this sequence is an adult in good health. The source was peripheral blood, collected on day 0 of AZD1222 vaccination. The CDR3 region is CASSLSQVETQYF. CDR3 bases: TGTGCCAGCAGCTTAAGTCAGGTCGAGACCCAGTACTTC.